The source of this T cell receptor delta chain is a study of human gamma delta and Vdelta1 T cells (dated by TCRdb to 2016 to 2019). A note on the overall study: The study examined Delta One T cells, which are Vd1+ gamma-delta T cells, as cytotoxic effectors against acute myeloid leukemia.

From the germline V gene, CDR1 is TSWWSYY and CDR2 is QGS. The CDR3 measures 24 amino acids from cysteine to phenylalanine. Just CDR3 DNA is preserved here, 72 bases in frame from base 1. V loses 2 bases of germline sequence and J loses 0 bases, and the interval between the two ends is 37 bases. Library generation was performed with PCR. Sequenced using an Illumina MiSeq. TCRdb reran clone calling on the public reads with CATT; rows sharing one DNA sequence were then combined. In this sample the table shows under 900 delta-chain clones, around 8.3% of which occur a single time. The ten most abundant clones make up 80% to 90% of the sample. This clone qualifies as large (0.1 to 1%). The antigen it binds to is not known. No base qualities exist here, and no much larger clone lies one base off it. The sample holds other DNA sequences that translate to the same CDR3.

The specimen sequenced was differentiated CD27- Vdelta1 gamma-delta T cells from blood. The receptor comes from a human donor in good health. The rearrangement joined TRDV1 to TRDJ1; the D gene remains uncertain. At the DNA level, the sequence is TGTGCTCTTGGGGAATTGGGTCAGGCCCGACCACGAACTACCCATCGGAAGTACACCGATAAACTCATCTTT. Its translation is CALGELGQARPRTTHRKYTDKLIF.